This TCR beta chain was captured in a study of T cell changes during pregnancy in multiple sclerosis. CDR1 and CDR2 from the germline V gene are SGDLS and YYNGEE. Trimming removed 3 bases from V and 5 bases from J; junction bases left unmatched: 7. The CDR3 is 14 residues long. Assay: immunoSEQ multiplex PCR; the TCRdb copy retains only in-frame clones and omits some. The sample lists around 70,000 clones; around 90% were seen once. Sample: CD4+ T cells from peripheral blood mononuclear cells, taken after pregnancy. V is TRBV9 and J is TRBJ1-1; 7 bases line up with TRBD1. This receptor was identified in a female donor with multiple sclerosis, enrolled in a pregnancy study. CDR3 sequence reads: CASSAYRGDTEAFF. CDR3 DNA sequence: TGTGCCAGCAGCGCGTACAGGGGAGATACTGAAGCTTTCTTT. The entire variable domain, with the rest obtained from reference TRBV9 and TRBJ1-1, is as follows: DSGVTQTPKHLITATGQRVTLRCSPRSGDLSVYWYQQSLDQGLQFLIQYYNGEERAKGNILERFSAQQFPDLHSELNLSSLELGDSALYFCASSAYRGDTEAFFGQGTRLTVV.